This TCR beta chain was sequenced for a study of a mutant IDH1 vaccine in newly diagnosed glioma. Regarding this clone: Its antigen is as yet unknown.

Time point denoted: week 35, safety follow-up. In every dose of vaccine, 300 ug of mutant IDH1 20-mer peptide was given alongside topical imiquimod. New IDH1-mutant, ATRX-lost WHO grade 3 or 4 astrocytomas occurred in donors. Measured with immunoSEQ multiplex PCR; TCRdb has only the in-frame clones, and not every one. The sample comprises roughly 30,000 clones, around 82% of which are singletons, and roughly 12% rests with the top ten. V lost 5 bases to trimming and J lost 6 bases; unmatched junction nucleotides: 14. This CDR3 is 17 amino acids long. CDR1 and CDR2 from the germline V gene are LNHDA and SQIVND (reference sequence).

V usage is TRBV19 and J usage is TRBJ2-2, with 8 bases aligning to TRBD1. This TCR was sampled from a woman aged 35 to 49 with glioma. The sample in question was PBMCs, obtained from a glioma patient whose treatment included an IDH1 peptide vaccine. For the CDR3, the DNA is TGTGCCAGTAGTTTCTCAGAACGGACAGGGTTATCCGGGGAGCTGTTTTTT. Residues: CASSFSERTGLSGELFF.